This T cell receptor beta chain emerged from a study of T-cell reconstitution after alpha-beta-depleted transplantation in children. This clonotype was counted between two and nine times. Trimming cost V 5 bases and J 1 base, with 14 bases left between them. In germline, CDR1 is DFQATT, CDR2 SNEGSKA (reference sequence). The CDR3 runs 14 residues. It was with unique molecular identifiers that the TCRbeta library was prepared. Each CDR3 protein gets one entry after TCRdb re-called the PCR reads with MiXCR. This table has about 590,000 distinct CDR3 sequences, roughly 13% appearing once. This TCR was sampled from a male patient between 10 and 17 years old who had a stem cell transplant for acute myeloid leukemia, so the T cells may come from the graft donor. The V gene is TRBV20-1, the J gene TRBJ2-5; a weak D match, TRBD1 (6 bases). This sample comprised PBMCs, mostly from graft donor cells, obtained 360 days after TCRalphabeta/CD19-depleted stem cell transplant. CDR3 sequence reads: CSAPTGRIQETQYF. The CDR3 bases are TGCAGTGCTCCCACAGGGAGAATCCAAGAGACCCAGTACTTC.